This T cell receptor beta chain came from a study of CD8+ T cells in alopecia areata. Study-level information: Oral tofacitinib (5 to 10 mg twice daily) was administered to treated patients.

Isolated RNA was reverse transcribed into cDNA used as the sequencing template. The table came from immunoSEQ multiplex PCR; TCRdb's copy has only in-frame clones and leaves some out. The sample carries about 97,000 clones, roughly 41% recorded once. This clone occurred a few times. There are 15 residues in the CDR3. Trimming removed 3 bases from V and 1 base from J, with 13 bases in between. Germline V gene lookup returns CDR1 SGHNT and CDR2 YYREEE (reference sequence). The source of this sequence is a human donor with alopecia areata. The sequenced sample consisted of CD4+ T cells sorted from blood. The V call is TRBV5-4, the J call TRBJ1-1, with a possible D match to TRBD1 (5 bases). CDR3: CASSSEPGRNTEAFF. In DNA, the CDR3 is TGTGCCAGCAGCTCAGAACCGGGACGGAACACTGAAGCTTTCTTT. Together with reference TRBV5-4 and TRBJ1-1, the CDR3 gives the full variable domain: ETGVTQSPTHLIKTRGQQVTLRCSSQSGHNTVSWYQQALGQGPQFIFQYYREEENGRGNFPPRFSGLQFPNYSSELNVNALELDDSALYLCASSSEPGRNTEAFFGQGTRLTVV.